This TCR beta chain was documented in a study of blood T cell repertoires in COVID-19 (dated by TCRdb to about 2020). Context from the whole study: Collaborator samples came from the United States, Italy and Spain and covered acute and convalescent phases of COVID-19. Samples were obtained from the ongoing ImmuneRACE study (first 160 participants) and from over 1,000 subjects provided by 6 global collaborators. The material from the prospective study consisted of cDNA or gDNA derived from T cells, B-cell-depleted T cells, or PBMCs. The dataset comprised deeply sampled blood TCRbeta repertoires from subjects exposed to, actively infected with, or recovered from COVID-19. The sample metadata nearly always contained a de-identified subject ID, COVID-19 status, age in years and sex. The repertoires were made available in a free public database intended to serve as a resource for research on the immune response to SARS-CoV-2. Where available, HLA class I and class II types were obtained from metadata supplied by the sample provider rather than from assay-based typing. The investigation overall reported the following: How much clinical and demographic metadata was included differed by source and by participant, and the metadata was provided uncurated.

Via the germline V gene, CDR1 is SQVTM and CDR2 ANQGSEA. V sheds 7 bases and J sheds 6 bases, leaving 20 bases between their ends. The CDR3 numbers 14 residues from cysteine through phenylalanine. The entry retains the CDR3 DNA only, 42 bases that are in frame from base 1. The immunoSEQ Assay, a bias-controlled multiplex PCR, was used to amplify TCRbeta CDR3 regions from genomic DNA. In the authors' own workflow: Nucleated cell counts per sample were estimated from amplification of reference gene primers within the assay. To quantify the absolute abundance of each unique TCRbeta CDR3 rearrangement, sequence reads were collapsed and filtered. For each sample, productive Simpson clonality was calculated by taking the square root of Simpson's diversity index across productive rearrangements. In TCRdb, the immuneACCESS table is reduced to in-frame sequences with V and J assigned. These tables do not hold every clone; where another copy was compared, an unresolved V gene accounts for under half, and the others remain unexplained. V, J and clone size were drawn from that table, and D and trimming were deduced from the DNA. For this sample there are just over 250,000 clones; around 90% appear just once. The top ten constitute about 4.1% of the sample.

Another Seattle source contributed samples from volunteer blood donors who had recovered from COVID-19. The collaborating institutions used their own protocols to collect whole blood in K2EDTA tubes. Collaborator samples were shipped for TCRbeta analysis as frozen whole blood, isolated PBMCs, or DNA extracted from either sample type. This clone came up a few times. The antigen this receptor binds is unknown. Within one base of it there is no much larger clone, and no base qualities were kept. This TCR came from a man aged 55 to 70 who had recovered from COVID-19. The sample comprised peripheral blood. The sequence links TRBV29-1 to TRBJ2-3; TRBD1 is possibly the D segment (6 matching bases). The nucleotide sequence reads as follows: TGCAGCGGGAAGGGGCAGGGGTGGTTGGATACGCAGTATTTT. Its translation is CSGKGQGWLDTQYF.